These 5 T cell receptor beta chains were sequenced from one sample in a study of diagnostic markers for celiac disease. Each CDR3 protein gets one entry in TCRdb, which reprocessed the reads and gives no DNA. The sample includes 1,500 or so distinct CDR3 sequences. Specimen: either unsorted cells or a sorted T cell fraction (not recorded which). These receptors all come from a human donor.

V usage is TRBV2 and J usage is TRBJ1-5; lacking DNA, the TRBD1 call made by TCRdb goes unchecked. This CDR3 contains 15 residues. Per the germline V gene, CDR1 is SNHLY and CDR2 is FYNNEI. This CDR3 reads CASAGVSGGNQPQHF.

This clonotype is identified as medium-sized (0.01 to 0.1%) from frequency. The rearrangement joins TRBV28 to TRBJ1-5. Germline V lookup: CDR1 MDHEN, CDR2 SYDVKM. CDR3 size: 14 residues. CDR3 protein: CASSLMGSNQPQHF. The variable domain in full, with the rest retrieved from reference TRBV28 and TRBJ1-5, is DVKVTQSSRYLVKRTGEKVFLECVQDMDHENMFWYRQDPGLGLRLIYFSYDVKMKEKGDIPEGYSVSREKKERFSLILESASTNQTSMYLCASSLMGSNQPQHFGDGTRLSIL.

Judged by frequency, this clonotype is medium-sized. The chain recombines TRBV20-1 with TRBJ2-1; TCRdb designates TRBD2, a call that cannot be tested without DNA. The CDR3 has 16 amino acids. CDR1 is DFQATT and CDR2 is SNEGSKA in the germline V gene (reference sequence). The CDR3 sequence: CSARDLGLAGLNEQFF.

The chain combines TRBV7-2 with TRBJ2-3. The CDR3 sequence is 12 residues long. Germline loops: CDR1 SGHTA, CDR2 FQGNSA. CDR3: CASSFHTDTQYF.

This clonotype is classed as medium-sized by frequency. V usage is TRBV5-5 and J usage is TRBJ2-7; TCRdb gives TRBD2 as the D gene, but with no DNA this cannot be confirmed. Germline V gene data show CDR1 as SGHKS and CDR2 as YYEKEE (reference sequence). The CDR3 extends over 13 amino acids. CDR3 sequence: CASSWTPFDEQYF.